The clone carrying this T cell receptor beta chain occurred a few times. CDR3-region Arm-PCR and iRepertoire HTBI primers produced the TCR beta libraries. From the multiplex PCR reads, TCRdb called clonotypes with MiXCR, one entry per CDR3 protein. The top ten hold around 15% of the sample, which has 400,000 to 550,000 distinct CDR3 sequences, more than 12% seen once. This entry is derived from a study of regulatory T cells in long-lasting Graves disease. The CDR3 runs to 17 residues. The germline CDR1 and CDR2 sequences are SGDLS and YYNGEE. With 3 bases removed from V and 2 bases from J, the gap between germline ends came to 17 bases. Time point reported: newly diagnosed GD, antithyroid drugs for less than 3 months. PBMCs provided the RNA from which the TCR library was made. This same sample was also part of a study on T cells in Graves' hyperthyroidism and ophthalmopathy.

The TCR was taken from a woman aged 30 to 39 with Graves disease. The chain combines TRBV9 with TRBJ2-2; the D is unclear. The sequencing here drew on peripheral blood mononuclear cells (PBMCs), taken at new diagnosis, from a patient treated with antithyroid drugs. The CDR3 region has the DNA TGTGCCAGCAGCGGGGCCGTTTGGGGTAGAAACACCGGGGAGCTGTTTTTT. It specifies CASSGAVWGRNTGELFF.